One sample yielded the 5 T cell receptor beta chains listed below, sequenced in a study of response to subunit inactivated influenza vaccine. TCRdb re-analysed the RT-PCR reads in MiXCR, keeping a single row per CDR3 protein. The table has around 530,000 distinct CDR3 sequences, 16% seen once. The sample in question was CD4+ T cells sorted from PBMCs, obtained roughly 24 months after vaccination. These receptors all stem from a man aged 45-69 years who received an inactivated influenza vaccine.

The chain employs TRBV6-2 or TRBV6-3 and TRBJ1-1; no reliable D call. CDR3 length: 13 residues. Germline assignment: CDR1 MNHEY and CDR2 SVGEGT. Trimming took off 0 bases at V and 6 bases at J, with 8 bases between the two ends. CDR3 in amino acids: CASSYSAYPEAFF. CDR3 nucleotide sequence: TGTGCCAGCAGTTACTCAGCCTATCCTGAAGCTTTCTTT.

This clonotype turned up a few times. The gene calls are TRBV28 and TRBJ2-7; D is perhaps TRBD1 (6 bases). Trimming left V 7 bases short and J 6 bases short, with 16 bases between. Per the germline V gene, CDR1 is MDHEN and CDR2 is SYDVKM. The CDR3 sequence is 13 residues long. The CDR3 DNA follows: TGTGCCAGCATACAGCCAGGGGTAGGCGAGCAGTACTTC. Residues: CASIQPGVGEQYF.

This clonotype turned up a few times. The rearrangement uses TRBV20-1 and TRBJ2-1; D gene unclear. CDR1 is DFQATT, CDR2 SNEGSKA, per germline (reference sequence). This CDR3 spans 13 amino acids. Trimming took 3 bases from V and 6 from J, leaving 12 bases between them. In DNA, the CDR3 is TGCAGTGCTAGGGATTTTACGGTCAATGAGCAGTTCTTC. Translating gives CSARDFTVNEQFF.

This clonotype was seen more than once but under ten times. The rearrangement uses TRBV5-6 and TRBJ1-6, with D hard to call. Germline CDR1 SGHDT, CDR2 YYEEEE. V dropped 0 bases and J dropped 7 bases, with 8 bases sitting between them. The length of the CDR3 is 14 residues. CDR3 amino acids: CASSLVGSNSPLHF. CDR3 nucleotides: TGTGCCAGCAGCTTGGTAGGCAGCAATTCACCCCTCCACTTT.

The chain couples TRBV20-1 to TRBJ1-2; D unresolved. Germline V CDR1 and CDR2: DFQATT, SNEGSKA (reference sequence). V lost 3 bases to trimming and J lost 1 base, with 9 bases between them. The CDR3 is 13 amino acids. The CDR3, as DNA: TGCAGTGCTAGTTCGGGGTTTAACTATGGCTACACCTTC. As protein: CSASSGFNYGYTF.